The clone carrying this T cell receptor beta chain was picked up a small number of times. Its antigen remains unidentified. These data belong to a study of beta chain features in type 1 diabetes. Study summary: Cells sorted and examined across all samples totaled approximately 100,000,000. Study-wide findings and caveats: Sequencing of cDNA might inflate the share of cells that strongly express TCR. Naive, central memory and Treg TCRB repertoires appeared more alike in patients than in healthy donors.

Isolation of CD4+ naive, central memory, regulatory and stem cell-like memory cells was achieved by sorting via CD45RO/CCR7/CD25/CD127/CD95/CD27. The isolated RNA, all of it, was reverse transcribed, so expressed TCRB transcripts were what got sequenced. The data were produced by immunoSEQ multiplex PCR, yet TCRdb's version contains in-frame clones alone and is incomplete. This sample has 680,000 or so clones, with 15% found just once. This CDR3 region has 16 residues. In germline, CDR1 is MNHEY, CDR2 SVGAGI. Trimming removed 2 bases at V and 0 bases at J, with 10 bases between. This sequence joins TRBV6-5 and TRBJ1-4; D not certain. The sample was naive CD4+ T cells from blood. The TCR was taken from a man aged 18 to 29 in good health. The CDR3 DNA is TGTGCCAGCAGTTACCGCTACGGGGCAACTAATGAAAAACTGTTTTTT. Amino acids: CASSYRYGATNEKLFF.